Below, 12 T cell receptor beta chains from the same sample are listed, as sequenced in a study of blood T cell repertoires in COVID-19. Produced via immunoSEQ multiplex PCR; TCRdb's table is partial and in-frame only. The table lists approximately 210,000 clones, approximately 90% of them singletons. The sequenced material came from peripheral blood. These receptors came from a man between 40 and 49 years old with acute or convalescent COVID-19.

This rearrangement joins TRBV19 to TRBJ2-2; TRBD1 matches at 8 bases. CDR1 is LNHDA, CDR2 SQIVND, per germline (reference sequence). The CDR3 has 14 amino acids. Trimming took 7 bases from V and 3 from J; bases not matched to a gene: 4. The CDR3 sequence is CASNHRGYTGELFF. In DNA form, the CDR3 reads TGTGCCAGTAACCACAGGGGGTACACCGGGGAGCTGTTTTTT. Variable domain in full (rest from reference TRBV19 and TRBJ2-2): DGGITQSPKYLFRKEGQNVTLSCEQNLNHDAMYWYRQDPGQGLRLIYYSQIVNDFQKGDIAEGYSVSREKKESFPLTVTSAQKNPTAFYLCASNHRGYTGELFFGEGSRLTVL.

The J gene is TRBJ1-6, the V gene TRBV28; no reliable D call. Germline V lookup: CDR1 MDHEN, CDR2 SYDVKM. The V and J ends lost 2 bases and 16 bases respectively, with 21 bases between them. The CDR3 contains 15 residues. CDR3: CASSLATGPQNRLHF. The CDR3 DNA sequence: TGTGCCAGCAGTTTAGCGACGGGTCCTCAGAATAGGCTCCACTTT.

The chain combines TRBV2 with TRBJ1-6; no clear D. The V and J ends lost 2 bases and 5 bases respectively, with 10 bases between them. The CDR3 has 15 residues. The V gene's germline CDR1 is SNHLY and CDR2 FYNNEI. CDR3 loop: CASSEFGRNNSPLHF. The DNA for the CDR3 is TGTGCCAGCAGTGAATTTGGCAGAAATAATTCACCCCTCCACTTT.

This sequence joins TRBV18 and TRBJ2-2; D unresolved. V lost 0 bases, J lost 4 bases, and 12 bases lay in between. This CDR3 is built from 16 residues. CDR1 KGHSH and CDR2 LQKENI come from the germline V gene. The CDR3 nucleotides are TGTGCCAGCTCACCACCGTCGAAGAGGAGCACCGGGGAGCTGTTTTTT. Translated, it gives CASSPPSKRSTGELFF.

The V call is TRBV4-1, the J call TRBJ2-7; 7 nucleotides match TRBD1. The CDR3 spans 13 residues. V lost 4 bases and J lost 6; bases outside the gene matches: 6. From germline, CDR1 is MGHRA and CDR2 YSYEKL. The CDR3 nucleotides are TGCGCCAGCAGCCCCGGACAGGTCCTCGAGCAGTACTTC. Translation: CASSPGQVLEQYF.

CDR3 sequence: CAISGQGGNQPQHF. For the CDR3, the DNA is TGTGCCATCAGTGGACAGGGAGGCAATCAGCCCCAGCATTTT. This chain uses TRBV10-3 with TRBJ1-5; 7 bases agree with TRBD1. The V gene's germline CDR1 is ENHRY and CDR2 SYGVKD. The V segment lost 4 bases and the J segment 2 bases; nucleotides outside the gene matches: 2. The CDR3 sequence is 14 residues long.

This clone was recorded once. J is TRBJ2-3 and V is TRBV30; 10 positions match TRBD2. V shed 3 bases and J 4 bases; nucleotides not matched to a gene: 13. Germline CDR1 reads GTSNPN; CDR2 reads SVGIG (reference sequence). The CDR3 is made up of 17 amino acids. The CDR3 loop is CAWSKGVAGGFSDTQYF. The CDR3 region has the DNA TGTGCCTGGAGCAAAGGGGTAGCGGGGGGATTTTCAGATACGCAGTATTTT.

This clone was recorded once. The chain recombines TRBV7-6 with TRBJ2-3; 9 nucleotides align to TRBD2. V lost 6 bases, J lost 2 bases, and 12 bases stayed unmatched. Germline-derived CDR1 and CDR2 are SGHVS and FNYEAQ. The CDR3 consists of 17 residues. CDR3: CASRGEGLAGPTDTQYF. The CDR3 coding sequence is TGTGCCAGCAGGGGGGAGGGGCTAGCGGGGCCCACAGATACGCAGTATTTT. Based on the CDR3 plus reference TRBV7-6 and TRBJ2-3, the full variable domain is GAGVSQSPRYKVTKRGQDVALRCDPISGHVSLYWYRQALGQGPEFLTYFNYEAQQDKSGLPNDRFSAERPEGSISTLTIQRTEQRDSAMYRCASRGEGLAGPTDTQYFGPGTRLTVL.

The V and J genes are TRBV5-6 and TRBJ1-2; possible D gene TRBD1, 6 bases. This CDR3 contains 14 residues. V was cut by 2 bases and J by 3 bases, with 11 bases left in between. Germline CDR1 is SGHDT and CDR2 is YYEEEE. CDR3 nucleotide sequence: TGTGCCAGCAGCTTCGACAGGCTAGACTATGGCTACACCTTC. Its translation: CASSFDRLDYGYTF.

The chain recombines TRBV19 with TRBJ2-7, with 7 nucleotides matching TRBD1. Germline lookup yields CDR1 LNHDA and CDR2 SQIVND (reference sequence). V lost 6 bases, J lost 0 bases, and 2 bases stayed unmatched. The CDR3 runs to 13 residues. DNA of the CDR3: TGTGCCAGTAGCACAGGGGTCTCCTACGAGCAGTACTTC. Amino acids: CASSTGVSYEQYF.

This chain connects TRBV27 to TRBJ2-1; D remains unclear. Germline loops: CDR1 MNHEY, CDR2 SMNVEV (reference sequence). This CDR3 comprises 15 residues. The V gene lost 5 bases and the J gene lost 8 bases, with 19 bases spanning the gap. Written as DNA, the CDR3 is TGTGCCAGCAGTCTATGGCAGCTTGGGCAATATGAGCAGTTCTTC. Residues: CASSLWQLGQYEQFF.

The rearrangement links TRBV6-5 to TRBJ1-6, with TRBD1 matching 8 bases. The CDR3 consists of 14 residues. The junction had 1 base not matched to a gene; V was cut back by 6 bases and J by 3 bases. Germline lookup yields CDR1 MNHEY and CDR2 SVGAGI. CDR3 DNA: TGTGCCAGCAGGGACAGGGACTATAATTCACCCCTCCACTTT. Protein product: CASRDRDYNSPLHF.